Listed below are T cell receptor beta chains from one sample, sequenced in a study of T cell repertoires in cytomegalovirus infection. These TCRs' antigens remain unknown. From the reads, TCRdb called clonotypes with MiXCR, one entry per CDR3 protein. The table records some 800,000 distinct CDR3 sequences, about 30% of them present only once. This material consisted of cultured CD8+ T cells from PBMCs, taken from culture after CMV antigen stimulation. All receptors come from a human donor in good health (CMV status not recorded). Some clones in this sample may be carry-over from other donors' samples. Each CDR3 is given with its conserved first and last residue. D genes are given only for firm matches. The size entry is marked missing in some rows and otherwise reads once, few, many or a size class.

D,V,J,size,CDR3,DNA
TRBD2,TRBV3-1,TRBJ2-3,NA,CASSQEASGRDTQYF,TGTGCCAGCAGCCAAGAAGCTAGCGGTAGAGATACGCAGTATTTT
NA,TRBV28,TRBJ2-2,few,CASRDSRHTGELFF,TGTGCCAGCCGGGACTCCCGACACACCGGGGAGCTGTTTTTT
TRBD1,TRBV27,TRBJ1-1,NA,CASSRTGSLGTEAFF,TGTGCCAGCAGTCGGACAGGGTCCTTGGGCACTGAAGCTTTCTTT
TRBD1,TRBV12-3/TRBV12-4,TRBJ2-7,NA,CASSSQDRGLFEQYF,TGTGCCAGCAGTTCCCAGGACAGGGGACTATTCGAGCAGTACTTC
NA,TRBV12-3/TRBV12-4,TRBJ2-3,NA,CASKLSGGQDTQYF,TGTGCCAGCAAACTATCGGGGGGCCAAGATACGCAGTATTTT
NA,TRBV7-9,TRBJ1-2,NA,CASSPGGLGNGYTF,TGTGCCAGCAGCCCGGGGGGGCTGGGGAATGGCTACACCTTC
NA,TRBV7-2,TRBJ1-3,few,CASRQELRDTIYF,TGTGCCAGCAGACAGGAGCTGAGGGACACCATATATTTT
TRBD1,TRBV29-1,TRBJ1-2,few,CSVGGTGPGYTF,TGCAGCGTCGGGGGGACAGGGCCTGGCTACACCTTC
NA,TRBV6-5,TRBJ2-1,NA,CASRLVGALADEQFF,TGTGCCAGCAGATTGGTGGGGGCACTAGCCGATGAGCAGTTCTTC
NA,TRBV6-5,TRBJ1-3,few,CASSAGQTGNTIYF,TGTGCCAGCAGTGCCGGACAGACTGGAAACACCATATATTTT
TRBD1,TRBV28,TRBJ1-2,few,CASSVERQGAVGYTF,TGTGCCAGCAGCGTGGAGAGACAGGGGGCGGTTGGCTACACCTTC
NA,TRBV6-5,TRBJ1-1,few,CASSYSGINTEAFF,TGTGCCAGCAGTTACTCCGGAATCAACACTGAAGCTTTCTTT
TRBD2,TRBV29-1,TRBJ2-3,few,CSVAGTSGGGPPDTQYF,TGCAGCGTTGCCGGGACTAGCGGGGGCGGTCCGCCAGATACGCAGTATTTT
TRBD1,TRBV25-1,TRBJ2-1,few,CASSVPGGQFF,TGTGCCAGCAGTGTTCCAGGGGGCCAGTTCTTC
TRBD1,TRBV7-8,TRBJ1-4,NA,CASSYGQGPEKLFF,TGTGCCAGCAGCTATGGACAGGGGCCTGAAAAACTGTTTTTT
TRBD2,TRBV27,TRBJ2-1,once,CASSLWRGDEQFF,TGTGCCAGCAGTTTATGGCGGGGGGATGAGCAGTTCTTC
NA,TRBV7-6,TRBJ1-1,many,CASSLRDRGMNTEAFF,TGTGCCAGCAGCTTACGCGATCGGGGGATGAACACTGAAGCTTTCTTT
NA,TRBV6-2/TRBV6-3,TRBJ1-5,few,CASSYSSRVGNQPQHF,TGTGCCAGCAGTTACTCGAGCAGGGTCGGCAATCAGCCCCAGCATTTT
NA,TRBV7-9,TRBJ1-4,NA,CASSTTGGINEKLFF,TGTGCCAGCAGCACGACGGGAGGGATTAATGAAAAACTGTTTTTT
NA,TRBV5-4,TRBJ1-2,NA,CASSLAWMAGARGYTF,TGTGCCAGCAGCTTGGCCTGGATGGCGGGGGCTCGGGGCTACACCTTC
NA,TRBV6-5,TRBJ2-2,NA,CASSYPGGRIGGELFF,TGTGCCAGCAGTTATCCCGGAGGGCGGATAGGCGGGGAGCTGTTTTTT
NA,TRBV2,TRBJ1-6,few,CASSDPRGGNSPLHF,TGTGCCAGCAGTGACCCCAGGGGTGGTAATTCACCCCTCCACTTT
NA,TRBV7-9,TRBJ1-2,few,CASSPLKRQANYGYTF,TGTGCCAGCAGCCCCCTTAAAAGGCAGGCTAACTATGGCTACACCTTC
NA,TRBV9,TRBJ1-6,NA,CASSPRQVSNSPLHF,TGTGCCAGCAGCCCCAGACAGGTCTCTAATTCACCCCTCCACTTT
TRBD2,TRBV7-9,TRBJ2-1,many,CASSPPSGAYNEQFF,TGTGCCAGCAGCCCGCCTAGCGGGGCCTACAATGAGCAGTTCTTC
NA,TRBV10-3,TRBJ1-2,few,CAIRARHGYTF,TGTGCCATCAGGGCCCGTCATGGCTACACCTTC
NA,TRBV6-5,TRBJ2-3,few,CASFGDTQYF,TGTGCCAGCTTCGGAGATACGCAGTATTTT
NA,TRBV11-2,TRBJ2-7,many,CASSLDPADEQYF,TGTGCCAGCAGCTTAGATCCGGCAGACGAGCAGTACTTC
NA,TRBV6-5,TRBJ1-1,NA,CASSWISGASNTEAFF,TGTGCCAGCAGTTGGATCTCAGGGGCCTCGAACACTGAAGCTTTCTTT
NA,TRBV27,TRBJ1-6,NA,CASSLSGSLTGSISPLHF,TGTGCCAGCAGTTTATCAGGATCCCTTACCGGGTCGATCTCACCCCTCCACTTT
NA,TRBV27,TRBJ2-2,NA,CASSSRQDTGELFF,TGTGCCAGCAGTTCACGACAGGACACCGGGGAGCTGTTTTTT
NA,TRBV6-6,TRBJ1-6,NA,CASSYSWSLHF,TGTGCCAGCAGTTACTCCTGGTCCCTCCACTTT
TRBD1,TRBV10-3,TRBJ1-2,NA,CAIRARDRGSLDYGYTF,TGTGCCATCAGAGCTCGGGACAGGGGGAGTCTAGACTATGGCTACACCTTC
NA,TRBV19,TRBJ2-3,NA,CATQDEGRLLSTDTQYF,TGTGCCACCCAAGACGAGGGTCGCCTCCTTAGCACAGATACGCAGTATTTT
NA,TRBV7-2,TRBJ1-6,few,CASSVQEPLHF,TGTGCCAGCAGCGTCCAAGAGCCCCTCCACTTT
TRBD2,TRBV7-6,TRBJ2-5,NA,CVSSLGGGGGETQYF,TGTGTCAGCAGCTTGGGCGGCGGCGGGGGGGAGACCCAGTACTTC
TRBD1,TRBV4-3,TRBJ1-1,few,CASSEGPRGIHTEAFF,TGCGCCAGCAGCGAGGGCCCCAGGGGGATTCACACTGAAGCTTTCTTT
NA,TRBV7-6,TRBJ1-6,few,CASSPGGRLNSPLHF,TGTGCCAGCAGCCCGGGGGGACGTCTCAATTCACCCCTCCACTTT
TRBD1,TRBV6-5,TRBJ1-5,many,CASSYFRTGGKPQHF,TGTGCCAGCAGTTACTTCAGGACAGGGGGCAAGCCCCAGCATTTT
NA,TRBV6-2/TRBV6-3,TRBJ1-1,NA,CASSPPYMNTEAFF,TGTGCCAGCAGCCCCCCCTACATGAACACTGAAGCTTTCTTT
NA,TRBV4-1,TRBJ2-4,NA,CASSQVRGMNIQYF,TGCGCCAGCAGCCAAGTAAGGGGGATGAACATTCAGTACTTC
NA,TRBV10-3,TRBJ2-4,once,CAISVGTGKNIQYF,TGTGCCATCAGTGTGGGTACGGGCAAAAACATTCAGTACTTC
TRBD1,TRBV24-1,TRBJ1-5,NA,CATSDLWTGVAGNQPQHF,TGTGCCACCAGTGATTTATGGACAGGGGTCGCCGGCAATCAGCCCCAGCATTTT
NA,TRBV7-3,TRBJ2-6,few,CASSLTPGANVLTF,TGTGCCAGCAGCTTAACACCTGGGGCCAACGTCCTGACTTTC
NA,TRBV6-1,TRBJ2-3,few,CASLYWGGDRGTDTQYF,TGTGCCAGCCTGTACTGGGGGGGTGACAGGGGCACAGATACGCAGTATTTT
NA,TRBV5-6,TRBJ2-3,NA,CASRSASWGAFTDTQYF,TGTGCCAGCAGGTCCGCCTCCTGGGGCGCCTTCACAGATACGCAGTATTTT
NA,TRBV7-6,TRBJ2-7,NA,CASSLTSTISYEQYF,TGTGCCAGCAGCTTAACGTCCACTATATCCTACGAGCAGTACTTC
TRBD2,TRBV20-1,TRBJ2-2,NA,CSASGWASGGNTGELFF,TGCAGTGCTAGTGGATGGGCTAGCGGGGGAAACACCGGGGAGCTGTTTTTT
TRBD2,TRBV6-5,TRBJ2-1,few,CASSYSQRGQGEQFF,TGTGCCAGCAGTTACTCGCAGCGGGGGCAGGGTGAGCAGTTCTTC
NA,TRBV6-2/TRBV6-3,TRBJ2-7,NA,CASSPTEIYEQYF,TGTGCCAGCAGTCCTACCGAGATTTACGAGCAGTACTTC
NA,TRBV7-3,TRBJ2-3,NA,CASSFPRNTQYF,TGTGCCAGCAGCTTTCCGAGGAACACGCAGTATTTT
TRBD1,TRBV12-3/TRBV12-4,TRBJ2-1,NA,CASSLGQSYNEQFF,TGTGCCAGCAGCTTGGGACAGTCTTACAATGAGCAGTTCTTC
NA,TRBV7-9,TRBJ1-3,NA,CASFTSPGTGNTIYF,TGTGCCAGCTTCACGAGCCCGGGGACTGGAAACACCATATATTTT
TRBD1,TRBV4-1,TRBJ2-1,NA,CASSQDLTGSSYNEQFF,TGCGCCAGCAGCCAAGATTTGACAGGGAGCTCCTACAATGAGCAGTTCTTC
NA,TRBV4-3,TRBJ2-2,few,CASSQAGIGTNTGELFF,TGCGCCAGCAGCCAAGCAGGGATCGGCACAAACACCGGGGAGCTGTTTTTT